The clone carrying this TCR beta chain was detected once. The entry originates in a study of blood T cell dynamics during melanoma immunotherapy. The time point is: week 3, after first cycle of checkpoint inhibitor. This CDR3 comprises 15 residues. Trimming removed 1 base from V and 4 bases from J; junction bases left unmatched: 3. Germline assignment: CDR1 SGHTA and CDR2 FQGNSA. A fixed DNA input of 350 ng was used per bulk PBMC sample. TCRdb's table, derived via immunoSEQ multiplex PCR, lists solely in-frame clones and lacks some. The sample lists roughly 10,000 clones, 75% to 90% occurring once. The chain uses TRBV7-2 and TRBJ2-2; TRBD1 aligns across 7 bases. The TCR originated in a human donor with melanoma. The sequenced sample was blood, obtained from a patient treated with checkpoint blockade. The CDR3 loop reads CASSLDRGRTGELFF. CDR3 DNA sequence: TGTGCCAGCAGCTTAGATAGGGGGCGCACCGGGGAGCTGTTTTTT. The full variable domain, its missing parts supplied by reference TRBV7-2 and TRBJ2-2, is GAGVSQSPSNKVTEKGKDVELRCDPISGHTALYWYRQSLGQGLEFLIYFQGNSAPDKSGLPSDRFSAERTGGSVSTLTIQRTQQEDSAVYLCASSLDRGRTGELFFGEGSRLTVL.